The table lists the clone carrying this T cell receptor beta chain with a few counts. The germline V gene has CDR1 SGHRS and CDR2 YFSETQ. The CDR3 is 14 amino acids. Trimming removed 4 bases from V and 15 bases from J; junction bases left unmatched: 16. The data are from a study of patients and donors after allogeneic stem cell transplantation. TCRdb re-called the RT-PCR reads through MiXCR, storing one row per CDR3 protein. The sample has 800,000 to 1,000,000 distinct CDR3 sequences, 18% seen once. This receptor was obtained from a human donor who was either an allogeneic HSCT recipient or a stem cell or donor lymphocyte infusion donor (not recorded which). It is not recorded whose cells these are; they may come from a transplant donor. The chain employs TRBV5-1 and TRBJ2-1; the match to TRBD2 covers 7 bases. Material: blood, either unsorted or a sorted T cell fraction (not recorded which). For the CDR3, the DNA is TGCGCCAGCAGCCAAGGAACTAGCGCGGGAAGGGTGTTCTTC. As protein: CASSQGTSAGRVFF. The complete variable domain, with remaining parts taken from reference TRBV5-1 and TRBJ2-1, reads KAGVTQTPRYLIKTRGQQVTLSCSPISGHRSVSWYQQTPGQGLQFLFEYFSETQRNKGNFPGRFSGRQFSNSRSEMNVSTLELGDSALYLCASSQGTSAGRVFFGPGTRLTVL.